The rows below give T cell receptor beta chains drawn from one sample of a study of somatic mutations in cytotoxic T cells in rheumatoid arthritis. Assay: immunoSEQ multiplex PCR; the TCRdb copy retains only in-frame clones and omits some. There are about 11,000 clones in the sample; around 68% occur only once, and roughly a tenth lies in the top ten. Sequencing input: CD8+ T cells sorted from blood. The receptors were sampled from an older man in good health. Each CDR3 is given with its conserved first and last residue. Some rows have no size entry. The others give once, few or many, or a class for an expanded clone.

j_call	v_call	clone_size	cdr3_aa
TRBJ2-1	TRBV19	.	CASRVAGGYNGQFF
TRBJ2-7	TRBV14	.	CASSPVPRGEQYF
TRBJ1-1	TRBV14	.	CASSQWVRGRMNTEAFF
TRBJ1-5	TRBV7-8	.	CASSLGYTGQPQHF
TRBJ2-1	TRBV19	.	CASRGGGAPEQFF
TRBJ2-1	TRBV19	.	CASSSGGAWEQFF
TRBJ1-1	TRBV4-1	.	CASSQDRGLFEAFF
TRBJ2-1	TRBV19	.	CASSTPGQGSNEQFF
TRBJ1-2	TRBV6-1	.	CASSEEGQGLGGYTF
TRBJ1-1	TRBV7-2	.	CASSLMNTEAFF
TRBJ2-7	TRBV11-3	once	CASSHREGYEQYF
TRBJ2-1	TRBV15	.	CATSREGPLSGRRGNEQFF
TRBJ2-5	TRBV4-3	once	CASSQEFERETQYF
TRBJ2-7	TRBV10-3	.	CAISDPGTGSYEQYF
.	TRBV6-1	.	CASRGGSYEQYF
TRBJ2-1	TRBV19	.	CASSHTNSYNEQFF
TRBJ2-7	TRBV6-5	.	CASSHRDTYEQYF
TRBJ1-1	TRBV6-4	.	CASRGGGLAFF
TRBJ2-1	TRBV4-1	.	CASSPLAGTSYNEQFF
TRBJ2-1	TRBV10-3	few	CAISEGRLKDNEQFF
TRBJ1-6	TRBV28	.	CASQGLGNSPLHF
TRBJ1-2	TRBV7-9	once	CASSLMGSDYTF
TRBJ2-3	TRBV5-6	.	CASSYGDSRGGTQYF
TRBJ2-5	TRBV6-1	.	CASSGLAGGLETQYF
TRBJ2-7	TRBV7-3	.	CASSPGTGGYEQYF
TRBJ2-1	TRBV19	.	CASSEPGTSGLNEQFF
TRBJ2-1	TRBV19	.	CASSMGQRGYNEQFF
TRBJ2-1	TRBV5-1	.	CASSLGTGTGIYNEQFF
TRBJ2-5	TRBV29-1	.	CSSGQGGETQYF
TRBJ2-5	TRBV30	.	CAWSLITANQETQYF
TRBJ2-7	TRBV6-1	.	CASRDPVRGQYF
TRBJ1-2	TRBV4-1	.	CASSPMDDSNYGYTF
TRBJ2-5	TRBV30	once	CACPTSGEGETQYF
TRBJ1-2	TRBV7-9	.	CASSSPPRGDGYTF
TRBJ2-7	TRBV4-3	.	CASSLGTSGYEQYF
TRBJ1-2	TRBV5-5	.	CASSLGEGAGEAYGYTF